The rows below give T cell receptor beta chains drawn from one sample of a study of OX40 agonist ivuxolimab in advanced cancers. TCRdb's table, derived via immunoSEQ multiplex PCR, lists solely in-frame clones and lacks some. The table shows approximately 30,000 clones, with around four fifths occurring only once. The input for sequencing was CD4+ or CD8+ T cells sorted from blood, taken in a trial of the OX40 agonist ivuxolimab. These receptors came from an adult with an advanced solid tumor such as melanoma, head and neck, liver or kidney cancer. Both conserved end residues are part of each CDR3. A D gene is named only where the DNA matches it firmly. Only part of the rows carry a size: once, few, many, or a class if the clone is expanded.

>TRBD1|TRBJ2-3|NA|TRBV7-3
TGTGCCAGCAGCCGTGGGACAGGGGTTTTTAGGACAGATACGCAGTATTTT
CASSRGTGVFRTDTQYF
>NA|TRBJ2-7|NA|TRBV6-5
TGTGCCAGCAGTTACTCGGGCCGGACGCTCGCCTACGAGCAGTACTTC
CASSYSGRTLAYEQYF
>NA|TRBJ2-7|NA|TRBV27
TGTGCCAGCAGTTTTTCAGGGCTCACCTACGAGCAGTACTTC
CASSFSGLTYEQYF
>TRBD2|TRBJ2-1|few|TRBV7-7
TGTGCTAGCAGCTTAGACAGCGGGGGGGCAAATAGCAATGAGCAGTTCTTC
CASSLDSGGANSNEQFF
>NA|TRBJ1-4|NA|TRBV12-5
TGTGCTAGTGGTTCACGGGTTAATGATGAAAAACTGTTTTTT
CASGSRVNDEKLFF
>NA|TRBJ2-3|once|TRBV7-3
TGTGCCAGCAGCTTAAACCCTGAAAAGGCAGATACGCAGTATTTT
CASSLNPEKADTQYF
>NA|TRBJ2-1|NA|TRBV27
TGTGCCAGCAGTTTACAGAGCTCCTACAATGAGCAGTTCTTC
CASSLQSSYNEQFF
>NA|TRBJ2-7|NA|TRBV10-3
TGTGCCGTCCGGGACACGGCATCCTACGAGCAGTACTTC
CAVRDTASYEQYF
>NA|TRBJ2-3|NA|TRBV10-2
TGCGCCAGCAGTGAGTCGGCAGCTAGCACAGATACGCAGTATTTT
CASSESAASTDTQYF
>NA|TRBJ2-2|NA|TRBV6-4
TGTGCCAGCAGTGACTCGGCGGGGGCAAACACCGGGGAGCTGTTTTTT
CASSDSAGANTGELFF
>NA|TRBJ1-1|NA|TRBV9
TGTGCCAGCAGCGAGCAGCGGAGGGTGGGTGACACTGAAGCTTTCTTT
CASSEQRRVGDTEAFF
>NA|TRBJ2-5|NA|TRBV4-2
TGTGCCAGCTCCCAGGTGGCAATTTTTATCGAAGAGACCCAGTACTTC
CASSQVAIFIEETQYF
>NA|TRBJ1-3|NA|TRBV9
TGTGCCAGCAGCGTAGTCGATGGAAACACCATATATTTT
CASSVVDGNTIYF